The 18 T cell receptor beta chains in this list originate from one sample, sequenced in a study of blood T cell repertoires in COVID-19. Profiled with immunoSEQ multiplex PCR; TCRdb holds only in-frame clones, not every one. The sample carries 120,000 to 150,000 clones, around 90% recorded once. Sequenced sample: peripheral blood. Receptor source: a woman older than 75 with acute or convalescent COVID-19.

The V and J genes are TRBV2 and TRBJ2-5; 7 bases align to TRBD1. CDR1 and CDR2 (germline): SNHLY, FYNNEI. The CDR3 runs to 14 residues. Trimming at V came to 6 bases and at J to 1 base, leaving 5 bases not matched to a gene. The CDR3 is CASSRDSFQETQYF. The CDR3 nucleotides are TGTGCCAGCAGCCGGGACAGCTTCCAAGAGACCCAGTACTTC. The complete variable domain, with remaining parts taken from reference TRBV2 and TRBJ2-5, reads EPEVTQTPSHQVTQMGQEVILRCVPISNHLYFYWYRQILGQKVEFLVSFYNNEISEKSEIFDDQFSVERPDGSNFTLKIRSTKLEDSAMYFCASSRDSFQETQYFGPGTRLLVL.

The chain couples TRBV12-3 or TRBV12-4 to TRBJ2-3; D gene unclear. CDR3 length: 13 residues. V gave up 5 bases and J gave up 4 bases, with 10 bases separating them. Written as DNA, the CDR3 is TGTGCCAGCAGTCGCGGAGCTGCAGATACGCAGTATTTT. Amino acids: CASSRGAADTQYF.

V and J are TRBV6-1 and TRBJ1-2; a weak D match, TRBD1 (5 bases). Germline loops: CDR1 MNHNS, CDR2 SASEGT. The CDR3 extends over 15 amino acids. V lost 2 bases and J 1 base, leaving 11 bases between the germline ends. This CDR3 reads CASSEYTGVNYGYTF. The CDR3 DNA reads as TGTGCCAGCAGTGAATATACAGGAGTTAACTATGGCTACACCTTC.

The chain uses TRBV11-1 and TRBJ1-5, with 8 bases identical to TRBD1. The CDR3 runs 13 residues. CDR1 and CDR2 (germline): SGHAT, FQDESV (reference sequence). V lost 5 bases to trimming and J lost 5 bases; unmatched junction nucleotides: 2. Here the CDR3 reads CASSTGQDQPQHF. The CDR3 DNA reads as TGTGCCAGCAGCACGGGACAGGATCAGCCCCAGCATTTT. The complete variable domain, with remaining parts taken from reference TRBV11-1 and TRBJ1-5, reads EAEVAQSPRYKITEKSQAVAFWCDPISGHATLYWYRQILGQGPELLVQFQDESVVDDSQLPKDRFSAERLKGVDSTLKIQPAELGDSAMYLCASSTGQDQPQHFGDGTRLSIL.

V gene TRBV27 combines with J gene TRBJ1-5; the match to TRBD1 covers 8 bases. Losses at the gene ends were 5 bases for V and 7 bases for J; bases not matched to a gene: 7. Per germline, CDR1 MNHEY and CDR2 SMNVEV (reference sequence). CDR3 length equals 14 residues. CDR3 region: CASSRTGIGQPQHF. In DNA, the CDR3 is TGTGCCAGCAGTAGGACAGGGATTGGGCAGCCCCAGCATTTT.

J is TRBJ1-6 and V is TRBV11-1; D may be TRBD1 (5 bases). V gave up 3 bases and J gave up 6 bases, with 12 bases separating them. Germline assignment: CDR1 SGHAT and CDR2 FQDESV (reference sequence). The CDR3 loop spans 15 amino acids. The CDR3: CASSLWRGSNSPLHF. CDR3 in DNA: TGTGCCAGCAGCTTGTGGCGGGGGAGTAATTCACCCCTCCACTTT. Supplemented by reference TRBV11-1 and TRBJ1-6, the full variable domain reads EAEVAQSPRYKITEKSQAVAFWCDPISGHATLYWYRQILGQGPELLVQFQDESVVDDSQLPKDRFSAERLKGVDSTLKIQPAELGDSAMYLCASSLWRGSNSPLHFGNGTRLTVT.

CDR3 sequence: CASSELRRNYGYTF. The DNA for the CDR3 is TGCGCCAGCAGTGAATTAAGGCGGAACTATGGCTACACCTTC. The V gene is TRBV10-2, the J gene TRBJ1-2; D unresolved. The CDR3 extends over 14 amino acids. V lost 3 bases to trimming and J lost 2 bases, with 10 bases between them. Germline V CDR1 and CDR2: WSHSY, SAAADI.

This chain uses TRBV7-2 with TRBJ2-5, with TRBD2 as a possible D gene (6 bases). The CDR3 is made up of 15 amino acids. Trimming shortened V by 0 bases and J by 4 bases, and 12 bases separated the two germline ends. Germline V lookup: CDR1 SGHTA, CDR2 FQGNSA. This CDR3 is CASSLAGGMGETQYF. DNA of the CDR3: TGTGCCAGCAGCTTAGCCGGGGGAATGGGAGAGACCCAGTACTTC.

This sequence joins TRBV15 and TRBJ1-1; tentatively, D is TRBD1 (5 bases). The CDR3 totals 16 residues. V was trimmed by 2 bases and J by 5 bases, leaving 18 bases between them. The germline CDR1 and CDR2 sequences are LNHNV and YYDKDF (reference sequence). The CDR3 loop is CATSRPTGGVRTEAFF. In nucleotides, the CDR3 is TGTGCCACCAGCAGACCAACGGGAGGGGTCAGGACTGAAGCTTTCTTT. Drawing the rest from reference TRBV15 and TRBJ1-1, the complete variable domain is DAMVIQNPRYQVTQFGKPVTLSCSQTLNHNVMYWYQQKSSQAPKLLFHYYDKDFNNEADTPDNFQSRRPNTSFCFLDIRSPGLGDTAMYLCATSRPTGGVRTEAFFGQGTRLTVV.

In the case of this clone: Other DNA variants within this sample encode the same CDR3. The chain has TRBV5-1 and TRBJ2-5, with D perhaps matching TRBD2 (6 bases). The germline V gene encodes CDR1 SGHRS and CDR2 YFSETQ. The CDR3 runs to 13 residues. V gave up 4 bases and J gave up 2 bases, with 9 bases separating them. The CDR3 protein is CASSGDSQETQYF. For the CDR3, the DNA is TGCGCCAGCAGCGGGGACTCTCAAGAGACCCAGTACTTC. Using reference TRBV5-1 and TRBJ2-5 for the parts outside the CDR3, the full variable domain is KAGVTQTPRYLIKTRGQQVTLSCSPISGHRSVSWYQQTPGQGLQFLFEYFSETQRNKGNFPGRFSGRQFSNSRSEMNVSTLELGDSALYLCASSGDSQETQYFGPGTRLLVL.

This rearrangement joins TRBV1 to TRBJ1-1; the table's TRBD1 call for D was not verified on the DNA. TRBV1 is listed as a pseudogene. There are 14 residues in the CDR3. The CDR3: CTSSVRQGAAEAFF. The CDR3, as DNA: TGCACCAGCAGCGTCCGACAGGGGGCGGCTGAAGCTTTCTTT.

The chain combines TRBV12-3 or TRBV12-4 with TRBJ1-1; D possibly corresponds to TRBD1 (5 bases). The length of the CDR3 is 12 residues. V lost 6 bases and J 7 bases, leaving 12 bases between the germline ends. The CDR3 nucleotides read TGTGCCAGCAGGGAGGGGCGTCTTGAAGCTTTCTTT. This gives the protein CASREGRLEAFF.

The chain is built from TRBV6-5 and TRBJ1-2; tentative D call: TRBD1 (5 bases). The germline CDR1 and CDR2 sequences are MNHEY and SVGAGI. Trimming removed 2 bases from V and 2 bases from J, with 15 bases in between. The CDR3 consists of 16 residues. The CDR3 here is CASSYGARGGNYGYTF. CDR3 nucleotides: TGTGCCAGCAGTTACGGTGCCCGGGGGGGAAACTATGGCTACACCTTC.

The chain carries TRBV5-4 and TRBJ1-1; TRBD1 is a possible D gene (5 bases). The length of the CDR3 is 14 residues. The V gene's germline CDR1 is SGHNT and CDR2 YYREEE (reference sequence). The V and J ends lost 4 bases and 2 bases respectively, with 12 bases between them. As DNA, the CDR3 is TGTGCCAGCAGCCCCTCGACAGTAAACACTGAAGCTTTCTTT. Translated: CASSPSTVNTEAFF. The complete variable domain, with remaining parts taken from reference TRBV5-4 and TRBJ1-1, reads ETGVTQSPTHLIKTRGQQVTLRCSSQSGHNTVSWYQQALGQGPQFIFQYYREEENGRGNFPPRFSGLQFPNYSSELNVNALELDDSALYLCASSPSTVNTEAFFGQGTRLTVV.

The CDR3 region is CASSFTGGYTDTQYF. The DNA of the CDR3 is TGTGCCAGCAGCTTTACAGGGGGCTACACAGATACGCAGTATTTT. The chain is built from TRBV11-1 and TRBJ2-3, with 9 bases that match TRBD1. With 3 bases clipped from V and 2 bases from J, the junction kept 3 bases outside the gene matches. CDR1 and CDR2 from the germline V gene are SGHAT and FQDESV (reference sequence). This CDR3 comprises 15 residues.

This clone was seen once. This chain uses TRBV2 with TRBJ1-2, with 7 bases lining up with TRBD1. Germline CDR1 and CDR2: SNHLY and FYNNEI. The CDR3 runs to 14 residues. Losses at the gene ends were 8 bases for V and 4 bases for J; bases not matched to a gene: 10. The CDR3 reads CASPDRTIFYGYTF. CDR3 coding DNA: TGTGCCAGCCCGGACAGGACTATCTTCTATGGCTACACCTTC.

The CDR3 DNA sequence: TGTGCCAGCAGTGGGGACAGGGGGCATAACACTGAAGCTTTCTTT. It specifies CASSGDRGHNTEAFF. The chain couples TRBV2 to TRBJ1-1; TRBD1 aligns across 12 bases. The CDR3 sequence is 15 residues long. Per germline, CDR1 SNHLY and CDR2 FYNNEI. J was trimmed by 2 bases and V by 4 bases; bases with no gene match: 2.

The gene calls are TRBV19 and TRBJ1-2; D may be TRBD1 (6 bases). CDR3 length equals 11 residues. Germline V gives CDR1 LNHDA, CDR2 SQIVND (reference sequence). The V end was cut by 4 bases, the J end by 8 bases, with 8 bases between. Here the CDR3 reads CASSTRGGYTF. The DNA of the CDR3 is TGTGCCAGTAGTACCAGGGGCGGCTACACCTTC.